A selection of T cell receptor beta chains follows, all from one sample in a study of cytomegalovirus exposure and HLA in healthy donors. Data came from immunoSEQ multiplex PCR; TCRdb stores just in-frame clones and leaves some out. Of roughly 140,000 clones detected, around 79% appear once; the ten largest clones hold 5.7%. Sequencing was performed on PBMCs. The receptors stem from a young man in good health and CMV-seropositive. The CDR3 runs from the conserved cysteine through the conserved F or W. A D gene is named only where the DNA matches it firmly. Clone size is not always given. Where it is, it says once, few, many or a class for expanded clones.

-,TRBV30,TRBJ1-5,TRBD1,TGTGCCTGGAGCGGGGACAGTAGCAATCAGCCCCAGCATTTT,CAWSGDSSNQPQHF
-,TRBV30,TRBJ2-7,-,TGTGCCTGGAGTGGGGGGCAGGGTCGCGAGCAGTACTTC,CAWSGGQGREQYF
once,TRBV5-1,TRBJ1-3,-,TGCGCCAGCAGCGGAGAGATAGGTGGAAACACCATATATTTT,CASSGEIGGNTIYF
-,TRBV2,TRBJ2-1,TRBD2,TGTGCCAGCAGTGGGAGCGGGGGGCCCTACAATGAGCAGTTCTTC,CASSGSGGPYNEQFF
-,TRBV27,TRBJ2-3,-,TGTGCCAGCACCGTGTGGGGTAGCGGAATGTCAGATACGCAGTATTTT,CASTVWGSGMSDTQYF
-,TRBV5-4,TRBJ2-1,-,TGTGCCAGCAGCTTAGCCGGTTGGATTAGCGAGAAATACAATGAGCAGTTCTTC,CASSLAGWISEKYNEQFF
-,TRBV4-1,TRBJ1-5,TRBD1,TGCGCCAGCAGCCGAGGACAGGGGTTCAATCAGCCCCAGCATTTT,CASSRGQGFNQPQHF
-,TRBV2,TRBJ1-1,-,TGTGCCAGCACAGGGTTGTGGGTGAACACTGAAGCTTTCTTT,CASTGLWVNTEAFF
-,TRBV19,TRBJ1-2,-,TGTGCCAGTAGTATACCGGGACACTACTATGGCTACACCTTC,CASSIPGHYYGYTF
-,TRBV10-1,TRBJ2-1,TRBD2,TGCGCCAGCAGTGACCTAGCGGGGGACTACAATGAGCAGTTCTTC,CASSDLAGDYNEQFF
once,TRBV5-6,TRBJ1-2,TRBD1,TGTGCCAGCAGCTTTTGGGACAGAAGTCATGGCTACACCTTC,CASSFWDRSHGYTF
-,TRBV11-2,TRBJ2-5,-,TGTGCCAGCAGCTTAGGCAGATATCTCGAAGAGACCCAGTACTTC,CASSLGRYLEETQYF
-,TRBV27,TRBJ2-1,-,TGTGCCAGCAGTCCCAAGGACGGGGGTTGGTATGAGCAGTTCTTC,CASSPKDGGWYEQFF
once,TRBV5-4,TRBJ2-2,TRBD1,TGTGCCAGCAGCTTGAGGACAGGGGGTCTTCCCGGGGAGCTGTTTTTT,CASSLRTGGLPGELFF
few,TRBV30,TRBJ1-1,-,TGTGCCTGGAGTCCACGGGGGAACACTGAAGCTTTCTTT,CAWSPRGNTEAFF
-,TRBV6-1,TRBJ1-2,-,TGTGCCAGCAGTGGAGGCGCCCACCTCGACCCCAACTATGGCTACACCTTC,CASSGGAHLDPNYGYTF
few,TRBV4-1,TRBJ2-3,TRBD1,TGCGCCAGCAGCCATGTCGGACAGGGGAGGAATACAGATACGCAGTATTTT,CASSHVGQGRNTDTQYF
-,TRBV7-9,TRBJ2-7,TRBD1,TGTTCCAGCAGCAACCGGGACAGGGGAACATACGAGCAGTACTTC,CSSSNRDRGTYEQYF
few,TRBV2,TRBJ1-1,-,TGTGCCGGTCGGGGGGGATCGTACACTGAAGCTTTCTTT,CAGRGGSYTEAFF
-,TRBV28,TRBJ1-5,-,TGTGCCAGCAGTGCCACCTATAGCAATCAGCCCCAGCATTTT,CASSATYSNQPQHF
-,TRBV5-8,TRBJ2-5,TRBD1,TGTGCCAGCAGCCCAACCCGGGACAGGGTCCACCAAGAGACCCAGTACTTC,CASSPTRDRVHQETQYF
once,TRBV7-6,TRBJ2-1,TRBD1,TGTGCCAGCAGGCCGACAGGGGGCAATGAGCAGTTCTTC,CASRPTGGNEQFF
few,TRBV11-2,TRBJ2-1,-,TGTGCCAGCAGAAAAAGCGTGGACAATGAGCAGTTCTTC,CASRKSVDNEQFF
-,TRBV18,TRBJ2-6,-,TGTGCCAGCTCACCAGTTAGCTCTGGGGCCAACGTCCTGACTTTC,CASSPVSSGANVLTF
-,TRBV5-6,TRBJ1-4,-,TGTGCCAGCAGCTCGGACAAGATCCTTGAAAAACTGTTTTTT,CASSSDKILEKLFF
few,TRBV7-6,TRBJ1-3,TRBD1,TGTGCCAGCCGGGCGGGACAGGGCGTTCTATCCCCTTCTGGAAACACCATATATTTT,CASRAGQGVLSPSGNTIYF
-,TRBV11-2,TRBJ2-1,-,TGTGCCAGCAGCTTAGTCGTGGGCCCTATCTACAATGAGCAGTTCTTC,CASSLVVGPIYNEQFF
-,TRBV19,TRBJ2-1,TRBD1,TGTGCCAGTATGGGGACAGGTTTTTTGTTTGAGAATGAGCAGTTCTTC,CASMGTGFLFENEQFF
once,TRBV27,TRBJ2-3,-,TGTGCCAGCGGAGACAGGTCCCCCACAGATACGCAGTATTTT,CASGDRSPTDTQYF